These 25 T cell receptor beta chains originate from one sample sequenced in a study of control samples from healthy donors and cancer patients. Assay: immunoSEQ multiplex PCR; the TCRdb copy retains only in-frame clones and omits some. Here the sample spans about 80,000 clones, around 84% being singletons. Sequenced sample: PBMCs. The receptors derive from a man between 60 and 70 years old with head and neck cancer.

The chain is built from TRBV7-2 and TRBJ2-7; D possibly corresponds to TRBD2 (5 bases). Germline V gives CDR1 SGHTA, CDR2 FQGNSA. The CDR3 covers 13 residues. The V end was cut by 5 bases, the J end by 7 bases, with 15 bases between. The DNA of the CDR3 is TGTGCCAGCAGCCAAACCCCTGGACTTGAGCAGTACTTC. It encodes CASSQTPGLEQYF.

This clone was seen a single time. The chain has TRBV29-1 and TRBJ2-1; 13 bases map to TRBD2. There are 20 residues in the CDR3. CDR1 and CDR2 from the germline V gene are SQVTM and ANQGSEA. The V segment lost 0 bases and the J segment 1 base; nucleotides outside the gene matches: 12. The CDR3 region is CSVEEWGGTSGIFSYNEQFF. Written as DNA, the CDR3 is TGCAGCGTTGAAGAATGGGGGGGGACTAGCGGGATATTTTCCTACAATGAGCAGTTCTTC.

This sequence joins TRBV7-9 and TRBJ1-3, with 10 bases aligning to TRBD1. The ends lost 8 bases at V and 2 bases at J; junction bases unmatched: 0. The CDR3 is 13 residues long. CDR1 is SEHNR and CDR2 is FQNEAQ in the germline V gene (reference sequence). CDR3 sequence reads: CASGQGAGNTIYF. Here the CDR3 DNA reads TGTGCCAGCGGACAGGGGGCTGGAAACACCATATATTTT.

The chain is built from TRBV6-6 and TRBJ1-2, with TRBD1 matching 8 bases. The V segment lost 1 base and the J segment 2 bases; nucleotides outside the gene matches: 6. Germline V gene sequence: CDR1 MNHNY, CDR2 SVGAGI (reference sequence). This CDR3 comprises 16 residues. Here the CDR3 reads CASSYLGQGGNYGYTF. CDR3 coding DNA: TGTGCCAGCAGTTACTTAGGACAGGGAGGGAACTATGGCTACACCTTC.

The count of this clone is one. The J gene is TRBJ1-5, the V gene TRBV9; 7 bases are a match to TRBD1. V was pared by 0 bases and J by 2 bases, with 5 bases of the junction left unmatched. The germline gives CDR1 SGDLS, CDR2 YYNGEE. The CDR3 runs 16 residues. The CDR3 loop reads CASSVGAGGGNQPQHF. CDR3 coding DNA: TGTGCCAGCAGCGTAGGGGCAGGGGGGGGCAATCAGCCCCAGCATTTT.

The V call is TRBV5-1, the J call TRBJ1-1; D is unclear. With 2 bases removed from V and 0 bases from J, the gap between germline ends came to 17 bases. CDR1 and CDR2 from the germline V gene are SGHRS and YFSETQ. This CDR3 has 17 residues. CDR3 residues: CASSFGVDFVMNTEAFF. The CDR3 DNA follows: TGCGCCAGCAGCTTCGGTGTTGATTTCGTTATGAACACTGAAGCTTTCTTT.

The chain combines TRBV19 with TRBJ2-1, with TRBD2 identical over 10 bases. From germline, CDR1 is LNHDA and CDR2 SQIVND (reference sequence). This CDR3 comprises 15 residues. J was trimmed by 7 bases and V by 1 base; bases with no gene match: 4. The CDR3 is CASSIASSGSNEQFF. The CDR3 nucleotides read TGTGCCAGTAGTATAGCGTCTAGCGGGAGTAATGAGCAGTTCTTC.

The chain has TRBV19 and TRBJ2-2; 10 nucleotides line up with TRBD1. CDR3 length: 14 residues. V was pared by 7 bases and J by 4 bases, with 3 bases of the junction left unmatched. Germline CDR1 is LNHDA and CDR2 is SQIVND (reference sequence). The CDR3 nucleotides are TGTGCCAGTATGAGGACAGGGGGCACCGGGGAGCTGTTTTTT. Translation gives CASMRTGGTGELFF.

The sample holds one count of this clone. The chain couples TRBV14 to TRBJ2-1; TRBD2 matches at 13 bases. CDR1 is SGHDN, CDR2 FVKESK, per germline. This CDR3 spans 17 amino acids. V was pared by 0 bases and J by 9 bases, with 8 bases of the junction left unmatched. Here the CDR3 DNA reads TGTGCCAGCAGCCAAGATTTAGGACTAGCGGGAGAATCTGAGCAGTTCTTC. This codes for CASSQDLGLAGESEQFF.

The V call is TRBV4-2, the J call TRBJ2-1; no definite D call. The germline V and J ends were trimmed by 0 bases and 5 bases, with 17 bases remaining between them. Germline V gene data show CDR1 as LGHNA and CDR2 as YNFKEQ. The length of the CDR3 is 17 residues. CDR3 region: CASSQDRISHGNNEQFF. CDR3 nucleotide sequence: TGTGCCAGCAGCCAAGACCGGATTAGTCACGGCAACAATGAGCAGTTCTTC.

The rearrangement joins TRBV10-1 to TRBJ2-7; D is perhaps TRBD2 (7 bases). Germline lookup yields CDR1 WNHNN and CDR2 SYGVQD (reference sequence). This CDR3 has 14 residues. V shed 0 bases and J shed 7 bases, with 13 bases lying between them. CDR3 sequence reads: CASSESWTAGEQYF. CDR3 nucleotide sequence: TGCGCCAGCAGTGAGTCCTGGACAGCGGGAGAGCAGTACTTC.

The V gene is TRBV6-5, the J gene TRBJ2-7; 8 bases line up with TRBD1. The CDR3 is made up of 14 amino acids. The germline gives CDR1 MNHEY, CDR2 SVGAGI. Trimming at V came to 10 bases and at J to 6 bases, leaving 14 bases not matched to a gene. The CDR3: CATQQGGPLPEQYF. Written as DNA, the CDR3 is TGTGCCACCCAACAGGGGGGACCTCTTCCCGAGCAGTACTTC.

V gene TRBV5-1 combines with J gene TRBJ1-4, with 9 nucleotides matching TRBD1. Germline lookup yields CDR1 SGHRS and CDR2 YFSETQ. The CDR3 is 16 residues long. Trimming took 7 bases from V and 8 from J; bases not matched to a gene: 15. CDR3 loop: CASHSPLGQGEEKLFF. CDR3 nucleotides: TGCGCCAGCCACAGCCCCCTGGGACAGGGTGAGGAAAAACTGTTTTTT.

This chain joins TRBV5-1 and TRBJ2-2, with D possibly called TRBD1 or TRBD2 (5 bases each). The germline V gene encodes CDR1 SGHRS and CDR2 YFSETQ. V lost 4 bases and J lost 0, with 13 bases in between. The CDR3 length is 16 residues. The CDR3 region is CASSLFGGSNTGELFF. For the CDR3, the DNA is TGCGCCAGCAGCCTTTTTGGGGGTTCGAACACCGGGGAGCTGTTTTTT.

The CDR3 DNA follows: TGTGCCAGCAGTTACTGGGGACAGGGCGACACTGAAGCTTTCTTT. Translated, it gives CASSYWGQGDTEAFF. The V gene is TRBV6-5, the J gene TRBJ1-1; 9 nucleotides match TRBD1. Trimming cost V 1 base and J 3 bases; bases outside gene matches: 3. The CDR3 spans 15 residues. Germline CDR1 reads MNHEY; CDR2 reads SVGAGI.

The V call is TRBV5-1, the J call TRBJ2-7; 7 bases fit TRBD1. The CDR3 covers 18 residues. Germline trimming cut 0 bases from V and 2 bases from J; bases unmatched to any gene: 14. The germline V gene has CDR1 SGHRS and CDR2 YFSETQ. The CDR3 nucleotides read TGCGCCAGCAGCTTGGCACCCCACACCGGGACAGTTGCCTACGAGCAGTACTTC. This sequence encodes CASSLAPHTGTVAYEQYF. Combining the CDR3 with reference TRBV5-1 and TRBJ2-7 gives the whole variable domain KAGVTQTPRYLIKTRGQQVTLSCSPISGHRSVSWYQQTPGQGLQFLFEYFSETQRNKGNFPGRFSGRQFSNSRSEMNVSTLELGDSALYLCASSLAPHTGTVAYEQYFGPGTRLTVT.

The rearrangement uses TRBV27 and TRBJ1-2, with D perhaps TRBD1 (5 bases). The CDR3 extends over 14 amino acids. Germline V lookup: CDR1 MNHEY, CDR2 SMNVEV (reference sequence). V was pared by 6 bases and J by 2 bases, with 13 bases between. CDR3 DNA: TGTGCCAGCAGAATCAAGCCAGGGAACTATGGCTACACCTTC. This gives the protein CASRIKPGNYGYTF.

This clone was found once. The chain couples TRBV6-5 to TRBJ2-1; D remains ambiguous. Germline V CDR1 and CDR2: MNHEY, SVGAGI. V dropped 6 bases and J dropped 5 bases, with 8 bases sitting between them. The CDR3 loop spans 12 amino acids. The CDR3 loop is CASRRNHNEQFF. CDR3 coding DNA: TGTGCCAGCAGAAGAAACCACAATGAGCAGTTCTTC.

This chain links TRBV5-1 with TRBJ2-3; no firm D call. The germline V gene encodes CDR1 SGHRS and CDR2 YFSETQ. The CDR3 length is 14 residues. V was cut by 3 bases and J by 9 bases, with 17 bases left in between. As DNA, the CDR3 is TGCGCCAGCAGCTCTATAGCCTTATTGGACACGCAGTATTTT. Translating gives CASSSIALLDTQYF.

V and J are TRBV27 and TRBJ2-3, with D maybe TRBD2 (6 bases). There are 14 residues in the CDR3. V was pared by 6 bases and J by 2 bases, with 12 bases between. CDR1 and CDR2 (germline): MNHEY, SMNVEV (reference sequence). Here the CDR3 reads CASSWAGTTDTQYF. CDR3 nucleotides: TGTGCCAGCAGCTGGGCGGGGACCACAGATACGCAGTATTTT.

V and J are TRBV27 and TRBJ2-3, with D unresolved. V lost 0 bases and J lost 2, with 15 bases in between. The V gene's germline CDR1 is MNHEY and CDR2 SMNVEV (reference sequence). CDR3 length: 17 amino acids. The DNA for the CDR3 is TGTGCCAGCAGTTTATCGTTCTCTTGGGTATTCACAGATACGCAGTATTTT. Its translation: CASSLSFSWVFTDTQYF.

V gene TRBV19 combines with J gene TRBJ1-2; D not resolved. Germline CDR1 reads LNHDA; CDR2 reads SQIVND (reference sequence). The V gene lost 6 bases and the J gene lost 1 base, with 18 bases spanning the gap. CDR3 length: 16 residues. CDR3 protein: CASRVSQTKNNYGYTF. The CDR3, as DNA: TGTGCCAGTAGGGTTAGCCAGACGAAAAATAACTATGGCTACACCTTC.

V usage is TRBV5-1 and J usage is TRBJ1-6, with a tentative D call TRBD1 (5 bases). Between the trimmed V and J ends, which lost 2 bases and 7 bases, there was a span of 13 bases. The germline gives CDR1 SGHRS, CDR2 YFSETQ. The length of the CDR3 is 15 residues. The CDR3 bases are TGCGCCAGCAGCTTCCAGGGACCGGAGAATTCACCCCTCCACTTT. This translates into CASSFQGPENSPLHF. The full variable domain, in which reference TRBV5-1 and TRBJ1-6 provide the parts outside the CDR3, is KAGVTQTPRYLIKTRGQQVTLSCSPISGHRSVSWYQQTPGQGLQFLFEYFSETQRNKGNFPGRFSGRQFSNSRSEMNVSTLELGDSALYLCASSFQGPENSPLHFGNGTRLTVT.

The CDR3 loop is CASSLIGGRATEQFF. DNA of the CDR3: TGTGCCAGCAGTTTAATCGGCGGGAGGGCCACTGAGCAGTTCTTC. The chain employs TRBV28 and TRBJ2-1; the match to TRBD2 covers 9 bases. Germline trimming cut 2 bases from V and 9 bases from J; bases unmatched to any gene: 8. CDR3 length: 15 amino acids. Per the germline V gene, CDR1 is MDHEN and CDR2 is SYDVKM.

This clone is a singleton in its sample. The chain is built from TRBV5-1 and TRBJ2-1; TRBD2 matches at 8 bases. Germline-derived CDR1 and CDR2 are SGHRS and YFSETQ. V shed 0 bases and J 3 bases; nucleotides not matched to a gene: 5. The CDR3 has 16 residues. The CDR3 DNA reads TGCGCCAGCAGCTTGGTTGGCGGGAGGCGCTACAATGAGCAGTTCTTC. Encoded protein: CASSLVGGRRYNEQFF.